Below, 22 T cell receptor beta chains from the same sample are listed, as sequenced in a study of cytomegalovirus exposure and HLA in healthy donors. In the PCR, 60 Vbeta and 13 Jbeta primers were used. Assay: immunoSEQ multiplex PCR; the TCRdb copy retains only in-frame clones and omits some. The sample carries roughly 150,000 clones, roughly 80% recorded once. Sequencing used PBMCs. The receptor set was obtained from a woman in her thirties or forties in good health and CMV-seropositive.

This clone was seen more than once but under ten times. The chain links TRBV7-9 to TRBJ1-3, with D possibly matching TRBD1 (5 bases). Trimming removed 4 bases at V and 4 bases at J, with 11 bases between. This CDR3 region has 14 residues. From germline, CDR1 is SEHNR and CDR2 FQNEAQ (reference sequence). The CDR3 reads CASSSREGGNTIYF. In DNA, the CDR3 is TGTGCCAGCAGCTCCAGGGAAGGAGGAAACACCATATATTTT.

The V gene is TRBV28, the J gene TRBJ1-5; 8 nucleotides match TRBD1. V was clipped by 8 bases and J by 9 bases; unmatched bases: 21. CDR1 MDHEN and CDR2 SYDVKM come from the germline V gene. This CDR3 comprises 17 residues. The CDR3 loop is CASGGQGTFIVSGPQHF. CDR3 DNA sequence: TGTGCCAGCGGCGGACAGGGAACTTTTATCGTCAGTGGGCCCCAGCATTTT.

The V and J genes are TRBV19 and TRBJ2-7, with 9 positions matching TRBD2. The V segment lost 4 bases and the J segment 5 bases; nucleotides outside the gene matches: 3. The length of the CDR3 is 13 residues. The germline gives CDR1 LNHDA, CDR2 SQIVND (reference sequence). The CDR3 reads CASSRGLAHEQYF. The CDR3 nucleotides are TGTGCCAGTAGTAGGGGACTAGCCCACGAGCAGTACTTC.

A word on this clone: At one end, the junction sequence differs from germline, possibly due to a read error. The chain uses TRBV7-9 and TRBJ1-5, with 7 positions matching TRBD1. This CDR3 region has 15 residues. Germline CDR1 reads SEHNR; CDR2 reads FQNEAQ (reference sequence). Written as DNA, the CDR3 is TGTTCCAGCAGCTTAGCGACAGGGCCGGATCAGCCCCAGCATTTT. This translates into CSSSLATGPDQPQHF.

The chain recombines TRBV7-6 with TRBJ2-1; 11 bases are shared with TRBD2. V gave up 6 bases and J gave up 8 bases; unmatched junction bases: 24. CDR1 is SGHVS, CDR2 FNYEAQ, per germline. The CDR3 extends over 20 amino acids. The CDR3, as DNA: TGTGCCAGCAGGGGGCCGCTTGGACTAGCGGGTAGGTCCTCCCCCCATGAGCAGTTCTTC. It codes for CASRGPLGLAGRSSPHEQFF.

CDR3: CASSPLAGASYEQYF. The CDR3 region has the DNA TGTGCCAGCAGTCCTCTAGCGGGAGCCTCTTACGAGCAGTACTTC. V usage is TRBV2 and J usage is TRBJ2-7, with TRBD2 matching over 10 bases. J was trimmed by 4 bases and V by 5 bases; bases with no gene match: 8. Germline assignment: CDR1 SNHLY and CDR2 FYNNEI. This CDR3 spans 15 amino acids.

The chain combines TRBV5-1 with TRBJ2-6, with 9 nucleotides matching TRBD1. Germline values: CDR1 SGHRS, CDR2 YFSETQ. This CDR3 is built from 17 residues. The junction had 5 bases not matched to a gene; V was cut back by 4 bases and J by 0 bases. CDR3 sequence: CASSLTGGFSGANVLTF. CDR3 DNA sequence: TGCGCCAGCAGCCTGACAGGGGGATTCTCTGGGGCCAACGTCCTGACTTTC. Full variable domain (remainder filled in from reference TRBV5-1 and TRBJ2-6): KAGVTQTPRYLIKTRGQQVTLSCSPISGHRSVSWYQQTPGQGLQFLFEYFSETQRNKGNFPGRFSGRQFSNSRSEMNVSTLELGDSALYLCASSLTGGFSGANVLTFGAGSRLTVL.

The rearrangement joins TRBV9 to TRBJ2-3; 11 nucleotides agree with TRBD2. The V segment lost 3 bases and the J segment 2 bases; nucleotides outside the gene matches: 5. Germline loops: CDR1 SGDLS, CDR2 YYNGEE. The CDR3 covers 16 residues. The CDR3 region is CASSARLAGYTDTQYF. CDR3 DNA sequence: TGTGCCAGCAGCGCAAGACTAGCGGGGTACACAGATACGCAGTATTTT.

In nucleotides, the CDR3 is TGTGCCAGCAGTGAATATAAGAGAGATACGCAGTATTTT. This sequence encodes CASSEYKRDTQYF. The chain has TRBV25-1 and TRBJ2-3; D gene ambiguous. Germline values: CDR1 MGHDK, CDR2 SYGVNS. Trimming took off 0 bases at V and 5 bases at J, with 6 bases between the two ends. The CDR3 length is 13 residues.

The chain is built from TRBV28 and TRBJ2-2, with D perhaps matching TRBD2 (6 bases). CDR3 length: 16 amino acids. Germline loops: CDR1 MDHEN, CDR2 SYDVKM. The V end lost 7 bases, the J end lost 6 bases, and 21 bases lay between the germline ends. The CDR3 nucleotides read TGTGCCAGCATCGCCGGGGGAAATTTGATGGCCGGGGAGCTGTTTTTT. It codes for CASIAGGNLMAGELFF.

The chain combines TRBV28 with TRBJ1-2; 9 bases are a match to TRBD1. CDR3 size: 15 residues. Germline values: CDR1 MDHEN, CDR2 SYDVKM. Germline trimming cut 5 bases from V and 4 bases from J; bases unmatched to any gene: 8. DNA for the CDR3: TGTGCCAGCAGTCCGGTGGGACAGGGACTCTATGGCTACACCTTC. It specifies CASSPVGQGLYGYTF.

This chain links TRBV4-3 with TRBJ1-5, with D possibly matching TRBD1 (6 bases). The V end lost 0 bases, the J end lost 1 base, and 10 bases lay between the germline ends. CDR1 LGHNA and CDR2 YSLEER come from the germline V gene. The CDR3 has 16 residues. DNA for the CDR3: TGCGCCAGCAGCCAAGACAGGGGTGGGAGCAATCAGCCCCAGCATTTT. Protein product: CASSQDRGGSNQPQHF.

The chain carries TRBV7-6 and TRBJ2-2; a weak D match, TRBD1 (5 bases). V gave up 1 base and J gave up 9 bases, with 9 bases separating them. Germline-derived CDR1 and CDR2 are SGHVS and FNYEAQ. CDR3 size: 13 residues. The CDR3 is CASSLEAGWELFF. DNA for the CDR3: TGTGCCAGCAGCTTAGAGGCAGGGTGGGAGCTGTTTTTT. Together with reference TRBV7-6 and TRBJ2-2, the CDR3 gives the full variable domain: GAGVSQSPRYKVTKRGQDVALRCDPISGHVSLYWYRQALGQGPEFLTYFNYEAQQDKSGLPNDRFSAERPEGSISTLTIQRTEQRDSAMYRCASSLEAGWELFFGEGSRLTVL.

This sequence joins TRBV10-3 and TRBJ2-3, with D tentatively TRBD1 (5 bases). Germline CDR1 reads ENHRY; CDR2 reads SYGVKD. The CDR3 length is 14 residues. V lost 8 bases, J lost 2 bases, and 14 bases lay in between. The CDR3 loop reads CAIGADAVTDTQYF. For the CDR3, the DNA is TGTGCCATCGGGGCGGACGCCGTCACAGATACGCAGTATTTT.

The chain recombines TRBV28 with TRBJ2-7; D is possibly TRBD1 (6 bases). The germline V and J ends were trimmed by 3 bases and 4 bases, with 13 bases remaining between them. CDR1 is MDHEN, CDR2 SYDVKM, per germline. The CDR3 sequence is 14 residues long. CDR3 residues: CASSLTGGIYEQYF. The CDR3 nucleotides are TGTGCCAGCAGTTTGACTGGGGGCATTTACGAGCAGTACTTC.

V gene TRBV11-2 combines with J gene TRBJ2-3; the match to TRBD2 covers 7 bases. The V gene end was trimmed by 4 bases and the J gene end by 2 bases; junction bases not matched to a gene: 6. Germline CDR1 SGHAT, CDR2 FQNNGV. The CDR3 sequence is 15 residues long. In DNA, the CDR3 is TGTGCCAGCAGCTCAACCGGGACTACCACAGATACGCAGTATTTT. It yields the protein CASSSTGTTTDTQYF.

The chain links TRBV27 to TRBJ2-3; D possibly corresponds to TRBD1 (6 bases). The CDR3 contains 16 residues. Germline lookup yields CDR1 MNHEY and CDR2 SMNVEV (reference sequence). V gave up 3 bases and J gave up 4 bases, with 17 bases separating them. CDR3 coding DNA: TGTGCCAGCAGTTTGTATCCGAGACAGGCTGCAGATACGCAGTATTTT. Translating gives CASSLYPRQAADTQYF.

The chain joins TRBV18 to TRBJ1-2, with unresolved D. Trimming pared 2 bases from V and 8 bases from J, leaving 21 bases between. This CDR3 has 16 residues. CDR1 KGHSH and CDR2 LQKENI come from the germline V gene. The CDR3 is CASSPSTRSGWGGYTF. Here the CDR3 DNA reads TGTGCCAGCTCACCATCCACAAGGTCGGGATGGGGAGGCTACACCTTC.

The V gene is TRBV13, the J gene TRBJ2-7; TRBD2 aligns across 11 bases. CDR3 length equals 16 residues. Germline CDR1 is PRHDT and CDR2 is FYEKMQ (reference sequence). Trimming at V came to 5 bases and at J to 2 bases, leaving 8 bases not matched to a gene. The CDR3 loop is CASSVTGTSGTYEQYF. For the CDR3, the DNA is TGTGCCAGCAGCGTAACCGGGACTAGCGGAACCTACGAGCAGTACTTC.

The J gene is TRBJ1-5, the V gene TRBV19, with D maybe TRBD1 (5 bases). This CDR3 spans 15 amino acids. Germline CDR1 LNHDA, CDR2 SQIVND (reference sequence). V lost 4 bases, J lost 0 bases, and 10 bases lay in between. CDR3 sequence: CASSTTDYSNQPQHF. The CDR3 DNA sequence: TGTGCCAGTAGTACGACAGATTATAGCAATCAGCCCCAGCATTTT.

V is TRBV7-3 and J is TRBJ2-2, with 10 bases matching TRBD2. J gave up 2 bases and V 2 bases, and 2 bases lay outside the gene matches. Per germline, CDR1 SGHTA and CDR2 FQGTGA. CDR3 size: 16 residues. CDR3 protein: CASSLSSGSNTGELFF. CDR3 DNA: TGTGCCAGCAGCTTATCTAGCGGGAGTAACACCGGGGAGCTGTTTTTT. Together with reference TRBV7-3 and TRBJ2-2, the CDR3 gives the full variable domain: GAGVSQTPSNKVTEKGKYVELRCDPISGHTALYWYRQSLGQGPEFLIYFQGTGAADDSGLPNDRFFAVRPEGSVSTLKIQRTERGDSAVYLCASSLSSGSNTGELFFGEGSRLTVL.

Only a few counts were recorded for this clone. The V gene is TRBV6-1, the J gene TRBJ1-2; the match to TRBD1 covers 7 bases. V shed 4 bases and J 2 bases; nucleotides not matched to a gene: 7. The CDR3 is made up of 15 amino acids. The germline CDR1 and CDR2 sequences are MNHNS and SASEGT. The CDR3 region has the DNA TGTGCCAGCAGTGCCGGACAGGCTCGAAACTATGGCTACACCTTC. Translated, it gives CASSAGQARNYGYTF.